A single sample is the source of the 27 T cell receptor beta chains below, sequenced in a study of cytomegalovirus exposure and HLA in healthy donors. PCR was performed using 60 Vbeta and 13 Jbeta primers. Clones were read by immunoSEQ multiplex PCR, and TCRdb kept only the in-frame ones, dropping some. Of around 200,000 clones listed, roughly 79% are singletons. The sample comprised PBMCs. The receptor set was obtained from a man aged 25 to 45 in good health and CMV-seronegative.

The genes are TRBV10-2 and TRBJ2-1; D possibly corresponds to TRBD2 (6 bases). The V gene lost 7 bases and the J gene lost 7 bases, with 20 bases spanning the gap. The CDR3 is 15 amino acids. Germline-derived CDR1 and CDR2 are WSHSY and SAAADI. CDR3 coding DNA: TGCGCCAGCACCAGATCCGCGGGACTTGGAAATGAGCAGTTCTTC. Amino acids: CASTRSAGLGNEQFF.

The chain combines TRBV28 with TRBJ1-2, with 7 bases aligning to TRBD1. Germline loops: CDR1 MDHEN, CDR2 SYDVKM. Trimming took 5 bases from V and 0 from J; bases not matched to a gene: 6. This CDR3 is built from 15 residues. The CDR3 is CASSPQGTANYGYTF. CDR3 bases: TGTGCCAGCAGTCCACAAGGGACAGCTAACTATGGCTACACCTTC.

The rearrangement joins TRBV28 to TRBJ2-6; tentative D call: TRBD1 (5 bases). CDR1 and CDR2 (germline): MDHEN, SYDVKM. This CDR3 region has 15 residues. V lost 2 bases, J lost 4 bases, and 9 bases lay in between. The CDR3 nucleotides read TGTGCCAGCAGTTTACAGGGATCAGGGGCCAACGTCCTGACTTTC. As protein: CASSLQGSGANVLTF.

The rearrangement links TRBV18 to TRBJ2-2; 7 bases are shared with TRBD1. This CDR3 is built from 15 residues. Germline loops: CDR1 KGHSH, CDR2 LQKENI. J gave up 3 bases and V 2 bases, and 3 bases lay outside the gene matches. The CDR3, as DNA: TGTGCCAGCTCACCAAAGGGGGCGGACACCGGGGAGCTGTTTTTT. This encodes CASSPKGADTGELFF.

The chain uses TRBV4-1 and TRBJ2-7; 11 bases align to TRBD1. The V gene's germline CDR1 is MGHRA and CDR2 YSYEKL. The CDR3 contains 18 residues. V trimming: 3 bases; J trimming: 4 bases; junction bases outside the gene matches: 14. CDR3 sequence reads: CASSHPKRVGTGGYEQYF. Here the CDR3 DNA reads TGCGCCAGCAGCCACCCCAAACGGGTCGGGACAGGGGGTTACGAGCAGTACTTC.

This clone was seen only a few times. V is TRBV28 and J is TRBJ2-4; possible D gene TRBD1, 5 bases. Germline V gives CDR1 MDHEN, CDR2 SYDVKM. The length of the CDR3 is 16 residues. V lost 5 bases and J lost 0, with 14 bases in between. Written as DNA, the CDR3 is TGTGCCAGCAGTATAAGACAGTCCATAGCCAAAAACATTCAGTACTTC. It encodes CASSIRQSIAKNIQYF.

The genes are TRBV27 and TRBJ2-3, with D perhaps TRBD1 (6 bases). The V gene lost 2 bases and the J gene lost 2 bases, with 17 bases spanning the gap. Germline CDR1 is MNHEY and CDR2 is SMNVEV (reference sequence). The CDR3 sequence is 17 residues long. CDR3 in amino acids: CASSLRAGERYTDTQYF. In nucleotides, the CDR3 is TGTGCCAGCAGTTTACGAGCAGGGGAGCGCTACACAGATACGCAGTATTTT.

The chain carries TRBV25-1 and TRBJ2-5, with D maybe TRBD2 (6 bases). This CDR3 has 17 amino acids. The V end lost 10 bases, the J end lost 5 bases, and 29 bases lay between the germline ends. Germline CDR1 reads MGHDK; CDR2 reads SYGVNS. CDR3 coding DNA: TGTGCCACCTGCCCCCGGACGGGAGCCCTTGGGAGGGAGACCCAGTACTTC. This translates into CATCPRTGALGRETQYF.

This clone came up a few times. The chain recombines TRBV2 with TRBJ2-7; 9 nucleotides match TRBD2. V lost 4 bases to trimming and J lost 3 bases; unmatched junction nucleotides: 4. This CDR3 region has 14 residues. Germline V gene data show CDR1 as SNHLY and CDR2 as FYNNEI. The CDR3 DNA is TGTGCCAGCAGTGGGGGACTAGCCAACTACGAGCAGTACTTC. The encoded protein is CASSGGLANYEQYF.

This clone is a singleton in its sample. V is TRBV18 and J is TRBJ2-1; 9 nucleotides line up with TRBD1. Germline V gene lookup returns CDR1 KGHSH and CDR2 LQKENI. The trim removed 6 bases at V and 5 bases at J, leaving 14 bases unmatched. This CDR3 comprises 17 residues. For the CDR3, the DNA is TGTGCCAGCTCCCCTATACTGACAGGGGGGACTAACAATGAGCAGTTCTTC. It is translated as CASSPILTGGTNNEQFF.

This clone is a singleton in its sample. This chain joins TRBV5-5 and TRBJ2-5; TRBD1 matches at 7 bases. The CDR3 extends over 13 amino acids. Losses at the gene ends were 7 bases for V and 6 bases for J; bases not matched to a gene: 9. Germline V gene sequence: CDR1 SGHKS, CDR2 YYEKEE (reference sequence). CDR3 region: CASGRQGEQTQYF. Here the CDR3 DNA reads TGTGCCAGCGGTCGTCAGGGGGAGCAGACCCAGTACTTC.

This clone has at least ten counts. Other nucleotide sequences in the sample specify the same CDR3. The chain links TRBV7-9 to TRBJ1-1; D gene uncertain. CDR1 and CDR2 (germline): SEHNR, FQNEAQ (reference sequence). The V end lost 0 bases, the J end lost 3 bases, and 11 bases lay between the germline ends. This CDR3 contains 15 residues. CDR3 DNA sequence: TGTGCCAGCAGCTTAGCGCGGGGTGGGGACACTGAAGCTTTCTTT. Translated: CASSLARGGDTEAFF.

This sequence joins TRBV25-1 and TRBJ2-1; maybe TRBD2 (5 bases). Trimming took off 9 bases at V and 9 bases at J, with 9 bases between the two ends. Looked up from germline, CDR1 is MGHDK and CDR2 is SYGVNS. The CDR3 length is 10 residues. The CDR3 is CARPRGEQFF. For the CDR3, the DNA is TGTGCCAGACCACGGGGTGAGCAGTTCTTC.

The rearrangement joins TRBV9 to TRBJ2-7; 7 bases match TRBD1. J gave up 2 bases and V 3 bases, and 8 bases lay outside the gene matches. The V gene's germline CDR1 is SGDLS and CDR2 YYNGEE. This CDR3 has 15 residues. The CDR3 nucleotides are TGTGCCAGCAGCGCTGGGGACAGTTCAACCTACGAGCAGTACTTC. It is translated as CASSAGDSSTYEQYF.

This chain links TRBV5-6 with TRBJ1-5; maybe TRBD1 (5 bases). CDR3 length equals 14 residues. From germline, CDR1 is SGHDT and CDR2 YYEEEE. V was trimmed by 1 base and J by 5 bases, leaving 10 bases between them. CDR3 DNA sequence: TGTGCCAGCAGCTTGCAGGGTCTATATCAGCCCCAGCATTTT. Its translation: CASSLQGLYQPQHF.

CDR3 sequence: CASSVASRGYEQYF. In nucleotides, the CDR3 is TGTGCCAGCAGCGTAGCTTCCCGGGGCTACGAGCAGTACTTC. The rearrangement joins TRBV9 to TRBJ2-7; weak D call: TRBD2 (5 bases). The CDR3 covers 14 residues. The V and J ends lost 0 bases and 3 bases respectively, with 10 bases between them. Germline loops: CDR1 SGDLS, CDR2 YYNGEE.

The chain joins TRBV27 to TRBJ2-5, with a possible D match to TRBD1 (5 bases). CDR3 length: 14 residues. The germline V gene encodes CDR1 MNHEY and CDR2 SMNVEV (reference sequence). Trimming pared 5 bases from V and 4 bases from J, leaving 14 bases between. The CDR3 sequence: CASSPQLGRETQYF. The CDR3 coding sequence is TGTGCCAGCAGTCCCCAGCTGGGGCGAGAGACCCAGTACTTC.

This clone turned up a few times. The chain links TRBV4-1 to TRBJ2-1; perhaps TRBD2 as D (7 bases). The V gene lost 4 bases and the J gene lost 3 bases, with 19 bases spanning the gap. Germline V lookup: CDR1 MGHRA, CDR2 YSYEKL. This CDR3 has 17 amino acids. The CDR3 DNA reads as TGCGCCAGCAGCCCCGAGGGAGCGGGACATAACTACAATGAGCAGTTCTTC. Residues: CASSPEGAGHNYNEQFF.

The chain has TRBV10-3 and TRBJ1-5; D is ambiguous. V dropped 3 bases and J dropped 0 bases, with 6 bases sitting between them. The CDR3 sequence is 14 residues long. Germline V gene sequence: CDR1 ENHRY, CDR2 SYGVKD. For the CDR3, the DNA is TGTGCCATCAGTGATTCCTATAGCAATCAGCCCCAGCATTTT. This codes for CAISDSYSNQPQHF.

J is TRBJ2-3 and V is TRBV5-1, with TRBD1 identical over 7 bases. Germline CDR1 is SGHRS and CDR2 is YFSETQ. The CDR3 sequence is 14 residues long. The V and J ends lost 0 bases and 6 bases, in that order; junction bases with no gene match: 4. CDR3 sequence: CASSLDRGPDTQYF. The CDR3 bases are TGCGCCAGCAGCTTGGACAGGGGTCCCGATACGCAGTATTTT.

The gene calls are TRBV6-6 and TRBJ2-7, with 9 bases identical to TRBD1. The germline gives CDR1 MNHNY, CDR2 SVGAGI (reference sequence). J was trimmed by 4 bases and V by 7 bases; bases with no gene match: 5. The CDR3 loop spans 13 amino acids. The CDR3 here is CASNVGQGYEQYF. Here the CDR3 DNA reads TGTGCCAGCAATGTGGGACAGGGATACGAGCAGTACTTC.

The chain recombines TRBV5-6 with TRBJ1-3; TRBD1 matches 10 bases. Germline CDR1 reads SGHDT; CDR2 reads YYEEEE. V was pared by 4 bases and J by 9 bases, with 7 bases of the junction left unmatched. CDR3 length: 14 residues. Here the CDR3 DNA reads TGTGCCAGCAGCCCGGGACAGGGGCTACCCACCATATATTTT. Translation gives CASSPGQGLPTIYF.

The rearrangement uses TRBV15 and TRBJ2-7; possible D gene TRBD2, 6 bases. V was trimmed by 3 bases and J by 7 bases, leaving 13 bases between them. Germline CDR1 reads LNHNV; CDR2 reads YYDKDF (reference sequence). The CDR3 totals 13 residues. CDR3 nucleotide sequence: TGTGCCACCAGCAGGGAGGGGCCTTCGGAGCAGTACTTC. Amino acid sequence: CATSREGPSEQYF.

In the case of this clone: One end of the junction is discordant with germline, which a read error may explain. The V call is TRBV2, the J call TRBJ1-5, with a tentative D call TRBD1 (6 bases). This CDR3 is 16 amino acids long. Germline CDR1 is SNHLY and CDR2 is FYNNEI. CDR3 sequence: CASREGGRRSNQPQHF. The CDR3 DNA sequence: TGTGCCAGCAGGGAAGGGGGGCGCAGAAGCAATCAGCCCCAGCATTTT.

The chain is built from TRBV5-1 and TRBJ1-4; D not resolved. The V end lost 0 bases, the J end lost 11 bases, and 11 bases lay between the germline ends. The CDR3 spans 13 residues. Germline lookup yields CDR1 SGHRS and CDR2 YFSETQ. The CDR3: CASSLVGDNKLFF. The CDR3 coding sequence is TGCGCCAGCAGCTTGGTGGGCGATAATAAACTGTTTTTT.

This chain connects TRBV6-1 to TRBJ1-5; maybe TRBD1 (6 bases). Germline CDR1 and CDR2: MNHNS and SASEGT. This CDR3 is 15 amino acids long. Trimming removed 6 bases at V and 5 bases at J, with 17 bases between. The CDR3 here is CASSGSLGQDQPQHF. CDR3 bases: TGTGCCAGCAGCGGATCCCTGGGACAAGATCAGCCCCAGCATTTT.

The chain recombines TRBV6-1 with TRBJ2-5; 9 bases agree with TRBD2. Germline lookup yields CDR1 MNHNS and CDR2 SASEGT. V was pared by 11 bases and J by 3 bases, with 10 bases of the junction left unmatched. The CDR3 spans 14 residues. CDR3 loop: CACSFAGGKETQYF. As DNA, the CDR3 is TGTGCCTGCTCCTTTGCGGGAGGGAAAGAGACCCAGTACTTC.